Below, one T cell receptor beta chain is given with its context. Its specificity is unknown. The data belong to a study of vaccination and CD4 T cells after COVID-19. Study context: Six males and four females, two of them Hispanic, were enrolled as convalescents. Day 14 and days 161 to 241 post-vaccination were the sampling points for a few convalescent patients. The stimulus for the cells was overlapping spike peptides derived from SARS-CoV-2, HCoV-NL63, HCoV-OC43 and HCoV-229E.

The time point was: late sampling 161 to 241 days after vaccination in a few convalescent patients. Documented treatment: approximately 9-day PBMC culture with coronavirus spike peptide pools or control peptides (ViraFEST assay). Researchers used the Oncomine TCR Beta short-read assay to sequence DNA from cultured CD4+ T cells. The genomic DNA was obtained from cultured CD4+ T cells by extraction with the QIAamp micro DNA kit. TCRdb itself ran the PCR reads through MiXCR, one entry per CDR3 protein. The sample shows more than 20,000 distinct CDR3 sequences, about 42% of them seen only once. After removal of 4 bases from V and 6 bases from J, the junction contained 12 bases not matched to a gene. Germline V gene sequence: CDR1 SGHDT, CDR2 YYEEEE. The CDR3 covers 16 residues.

The sample was CD4+ T cells from blood, cultured in vitro, taken about 7 months after SARS-CoV-2 vaccination. This chain connects TRBV5-6 to TRBJ2-2, with 7 bases matching TRBD1. The sequence was collected from a human donor who had recovered from COVID-19. CDR3 nucleotides: TGTGCCAGCAGCGTACTAACAGGGGCCTGGGCCGGGGAGCTGTTTTTT. Translating it yields CASSVLTGAWAGELFF.